This T cell receptor (beta chain) came from a study of T cells in Graves' hyperthyroidism and ophthalmopathy. Researchers took RNA transcripts and amplified the TCR beta CDR3 regions from them. When the TCR CDR3 underwent first-round RT-PCR, the HTBI primer set was used. TCRdb independently ran MiXCR on the multiplex PCR reads; one entry per CDR3 protein. The sample holds roughly 500,000 distinct CDR3 sequences; about 16% are singletons and the top ten take approximately 30%. Study findings and constraints: Stable hyperthyroidism was separated from ophthalmopathy by a model based on 13 V-J features. Within blood appeared most thyroid clonotypes that had expanded above 0.001.

Turning to this clonotype: Its target is not known.

CDR3 size: 15 residues. The V gene's germline CDR1 is SGDLS and CDR2 YYNGEE. The ends were cut back, 4 bases at V and 3 bases at J, with 13 bases in the middle. This chain uses TRBV9 with TRBJ2-2; D unclear. Sequencing was done on a sample of blood. This sequence was found in a woman in her 30s with Graves' ophthalmopathy. The CDR3 sequence is CASSPRSADTGELFF. CDR3 in DNA: TGTGCCAGCAGCCCCCGCAGCGCGGACACCGGGGAGCTGTTTTTT.